Each of the 24 T cell receptor beta chains below was sequenced from the same sample in a study of T-cell memory formation after mild COVID-19. TCRdb re-called the 5' RACE reads through MiXCR, storing one row per CDR3 protein. Here the sample spans about 560,000 distinct CDR3 sequences, roughly 22% being singletons. Input material: PBMCs or a T cell subset sorted from them (not recorded which). These receptors all come from an adult woman who had mild COVID-19 (a few samples of this study predate the infection). Cell type and time point are not known.

This clonotype was detected a few times. Here the CDR3 reads CSVERLGGTSGRNEQFF. For the CDR3, the DNA is TGCAGCGTTGAAAGGCTGGGAGGGACTAGCGGGAGAAATGAGCAGTTCTTC. This chain links TRBV29-1 with TRBJ2-1; 14 nucleotides agree with TRBD2. Germline V gives CDR1 SQVTM, CDR2 ANQGSEA. V trimming: 2 bases; J trimming: 7 bases; junction bases outside the gene matches: 10. CDR3 size: 17 residues.

The rearrangement joins TRBV7-9 to TRBJ2-2; a weak D match, TRBD2 (5 bases). This CDR3 contains 18 residues. Germline V gene lookup returns CDR1 SEHNR and CDR2 FQNEAQ (reference sequence). Trimming left V 2 bases short and J 4 bases short, with 20 bases between. The CDR3 protein is CASSLRDLADKITGELFF. The CDR3 DNA is TGTGCCAGCAGCTTACGGGATCTAGCCGACAAAATCACCGGGGAGCTGTTTTTT.

This chain connects TRBV11-3 to TRBJ2-7; 11 nucleotides agree with TRBD2. Trimming removed 3 bases from V and 4 bases from J; junction bases left unmatched: 5. The CDR3 contains 15 residues. Germline CDR1 reads SGHNT; CDR2 reads YENEEA. For the CDR3, the DNA is TGTGCCAGCAGCTTTACTAGCGGGAGAGGGTACGAGCAGTACTTC. Translation gives CASSFTSGRGYEQYF.

The CDR3 region has the DNA TGCAGTGCTTATAGGACCCACGAGGAGACCCAGTACTTC. Translating it yields CSAYRTHEETQYF. The V gene is TRBV20-1, the J gene TRBJ2-5; no definite D call. CDR1 and CDR2 (germline): DFQATT, SNEGSKA (reference sequence). Trimming removed 5 bases at V and 5 bases at J, with 15 bases between. This CDR3 contains 13 residues.

The CDR3 coding sequence is TGCAGCGTTGAAGGGGCAGTGAGCTCTGGGGCCAACGTCCTGACTTTC. Protein: CSVEGAVSSGANVLTF. The chain recombines TRBV29-1 with TRBJ2-6, with D uncertain. CDR1 and CDR2 (germline): SQVTM, ANQGSEA. The V gene lost 1 base and the J gene lost 0 bases, with 10 bases spanning the gap. The CDR3 is 16 residues long. Supplemented by reference TRBV29-1 and TRBJ2-6, the full variable domain reads SAVISQKPSRDICQRGTSLTIQCQVDSQVTMMFWYRQQPGQSLTLIATANQGSEATYESGFVIDKFPISRPNLTFSTLTVSNMSPEDSSIYLCSVEGAVSSGANVLTFGAGSRLTVL.

V usage is TRBV7-9 and J usage is TRBJ1-1; no clear D. CDR1 and CDR2 from the germline V gene are SEHNR and FQNEAQ (reference sequence). The ends were cut back, 5 bases at V and 6 bases at J, with 10 bases in the middle. This CDR3 is 12 amino acids long. CDR3 in DNA: TGTGCCAGCAGCGGAGCACGAGCTGAAGCTTTCTTT. This gives the protein CASSGARAEAFF.

This chain uses TRBV15 with TRBJ2-7; D uncertain. Germline V gives CDR1 LNHNV, CDR2 YYDKDF (reference sequence). Trimming shortened V by 0 bases and J by 5 bases, and 8 bases separated the two germline ends. The CDR3 totals 13 residues. The CDR3 nucleotides are TGTGCCACCAGCAGAGACCCTTTGAACGAGCAGTACTTC. Protein sequence: CATSRDPLNEQYF.

The rearrangement links TRBV5-6 to TRBJ2-1; maybe TRBD2 (5 bases). V was clipped by 3 bases and J by 2 bases, with 15 bases between them. Germline CDR1 reads SGHDT; CDR2 reads YYEEEE. This CDR3 region has 16 residues. The CDR3 sequence is CASSSEPLLAYNEQFF. The DNA of the CDR3 is TGTGCCAGCAGCTCCGAGCCGCTACTAGCCTACAATGAGCAGTTCTTC.

The CDR3 DNA sequence: TGTGCCAGCACCTCCGGGACAGGGAGATTCTATGGCTACACCTTC. Translated: CASTSGTGRFYGYTF. The gene calls are TRBV12-3 or TRBV12-4 and TRBJ1-2; 9 bases match TRBD1. This CDR3 region has 15 residues. The V gene end was trimmed by 7 bases and the J gene end by 4 bases; junction bases not matched to a gene: 10.

The V and J genes are TRBV6-5 and TRBJ2-3; maybe TRBD1 (5 bases). Between the trimmed V and J ends, which lost 4 bases and 6 bases, there was a span of 14 bases. Per germline, CDR1 MNHEY and CDR2 SVGAGI. The CDR3 has 14 amino acids. In nucleotides, the CDR3 is TGTGCCAGCAGTTCGACAGTTACCCAGGATACGCAGTATTTT. This encodes CASSSTVTQDTQYF.

The V call is TRBV7-2, the J call TRBJ1-2; 10 bases map to TRBD1. V shed 5 bases and J 7 bases; nucleotides not matched to a gene: 4. The germline gives CDR1 SGHTA, CDR2 FQGNSA. The CDR3 is made up of 13 amino acids. For the CDR3, the DNA is TGTGCCAGCAGCCCCCGGACAGGGGGTGGCTACACCTTC. It translates to CASSPRTGGGYTF.

The sample holds a few counts of this clonotype. The gene calls are TRBV29-1 and TRBJ1-1; tentatively, D is TRBD1 (6 bases). The V end lost 0 bases, the J end lost 5 bases, and 7 bases lay between the germline ends. CDR1 is SQVTM, CDR2 ANQGSEA, per germline. The CDR3 totals 12 residues. The chain's CDR3 is CSVEEGGTEAFF. CDR3 coding DNA: TGCAGCGTTGAAGAAGGGGGGACTGAAGCTTTCTTT.

The chain couples TRBV19 to TRBJ2-7; D could derive from TRBD1 or TRBD2 (6 bases each). CDR3 size: 16 residues. Trimming removed 2 bases at V and 5 bases at J, with 19 bases between. CDR1 is LNHDA, CDR2 SQIVND, per germline (reference sequence). This chain's CDR3 is CASSITTRGGENEQYF. Written as DNA, the CDR3 is TGTGCCAGTAGTATAACGACCAGGGGAGGAGAGAACGAGCAGTACTTC.

This clonotype has just a few counts. V is TRBV12-3 or TRBV12-4 and J is TRBJ1-4; 8 positions agree with TRBD1. Unmatched junction bases numbered 12, after V lost 5 bases and J lost 7 bases. This CDR3 spans 16 amino acids. CDR3 DNA sequence: TGTGCCAGCAGTCCAGGGGGCGCCGGGTCGGGTGAAAAACTGTTTTTT. Residues: CASSPGGAGSGEKLFF.

The chain has TRBV30 and TRBJ1-1; D unclear. Trimming stripped 1 base from V and 7 bases from J, with 4 bases between. CDR1 and CDR2 (germline): GTSNPN, SVGIG (reference sequence). This CDR3 contains 10 residues. DNA of the CDR3: TGTGCCTGGAGTGACAATGAAGCTTTCTTT. It yields the protein CAWSDNEAFF.

This clonotype showed up just a few times. The CDR3 DNA reads TGTGCCAGCAGTTACACCGGGGACAGGCACGAGCAGTACTTC. Translated: CASSYTGDRHEQYF. V usage is TRBV6-5 and J usage is TRBJ2-7; 8 nucleotides match TRBD1. The CDR3 totals 14 residues. Germline V CDR1 and CDR2: MNHEY, SVGAGI. V lost 2 bases, J lost 5 bases, and 5 bases stayed unmatched.

V is TRBV6-1 and J is TRBJ1-1, with D tentatively TRBD1 (5 bases). Trimming took 6 bases from V and 1 from J, leaving 12 bases between them. Per the germline V gene, CDR1 is MNHNS and CDR2 is SASEGT. The CDR3 is 14 residues long. The CDR3, as DNA: TGTGCCAGCAGCATGGGACCTCAGAACACTGAAGCTTTCTTT. It is translated as CASSMGPQNTEAFF.

This clonotype was observed at least ten times. The chain couples TRBV5-1 to TRBJ1-1, with 7 bases lining up with TRBD1. This CDR3 has 14 residues. The germline CDR1 and CDR2 sequences are SGHRS and YFSETQ. The junction had 5 bases not matched to a gene; V was cut back by 2 bases and J by 4 bases. The CDR3 loop is CASSLQGQGTEAFF. DNA of the CDR3: TGCGCCAGCAGCTTACAGGGGCAAGGCACTGAAGCTTTCTTT.

The sample holds a few counts of this clonotype. V usage is TRBV19 and J usage is TRBJ1-2; a weak D match, TRBD1 (5 bases). The CDR3 extends over 15 amino acids. Trimming cost V 3 bases and J 4 bases, with 15 bases left between them. The germline V gene has CDR1 LNHDA and CDR2 SQIVND (reference sequence). This CDR3 is CASSMAGTGGYGYTF. Written as DNA, the CDR3 is TGTGCCAGTAGTATGGCAGGGACCGGGGGCTATGGCTACACCTTC.

This clonotype was detected only a few times. The rearrangement uses TRBV6-1 and TRBJ2-1, with D tentatively TRBD1 or TRBD2 (6 bases each). CDR1 and CDR2 (germline): MNHNS, SASEGT. The CDR3 totals 14 residues. Trimming removed 4 bases at V and 6 bases at J, with 13 bases between. The CDR3 coding sequence is TGTGCCAGCAGTGTTTTGGGGGGCTCCAATGAGCAGTTCTTC. This codes for CASSVLGGSNEQFF.

The V call is TRBV5-1, the J call TRBJ1-6; possible D gene TRBD1, 5 bases. The CDR3 has 17 residues. V was pared by 5 bases and J by 0 bases, with 15 bases between. Per the germline V gene, CDR1 is SGHRS and CDR2 is YFSETQ. Here the CDR3 DNA reads TGCGCCAGCAGTTGGGGGAGCGCAAGCTCCTATAATTCACCCCTCCACTTT. Translating gives CASSWGSASSYNSPLHF.

In its sample, this clonotype was seen a few times. The J gene is TRBJ2-7, the V gene TRBV29-1; D is perhaps TRBD2 (6 bases). This CDR3 is 13 amino acids long. V was shortened by 7 bases and J by 3 bases, with 16 bases between the two germline ends. The germline CDR1 and CDR2 sequences are SQVTM and ANQGSEA. The DNA for the CDR3 is TGCAGCGGAGGAGGCGGGATGAACTACGAGCAGTACTTC. Translating gives CSGGGGMNYEQYF.

This clonotype turned up a few times. This chain connects TRBV28 to TRBJ2-2; possibly TRBD1 or TRBD2 for D (6 bases each). The CDR3 is 13 amino acids. The germline V and J ends were trimmed by 5 bases and 5 bases, with 9 bases remaining between them. The germline V gene encodes CDR1 MDHEN and CDR2 SYDVKM. CDR3 amino acids: CASSGGGTGELFF. The CDR3 DNA is TGTGCCAGCAGTGGAGGGGGAACCGGGGAGCTGTTTTTT.

The chain uses TRBV20-1 and TRBJ1-1; D may be TRBD1 (5 bases). Germline V gene lookup returns CDR1 DFQATT and CDR2 SNEGSKA (reference sequence). The CDR3 is 14 residues long. V lost 2 bases to trimming and J lost 8 bases, with 18 bases between them. CDR3 protein: CSARPTTAIIEAFF. The CDR3 DNA reads TGCAGTGCTAGACCCACGACAGCAATTATCGAAGCTTTCTTT.